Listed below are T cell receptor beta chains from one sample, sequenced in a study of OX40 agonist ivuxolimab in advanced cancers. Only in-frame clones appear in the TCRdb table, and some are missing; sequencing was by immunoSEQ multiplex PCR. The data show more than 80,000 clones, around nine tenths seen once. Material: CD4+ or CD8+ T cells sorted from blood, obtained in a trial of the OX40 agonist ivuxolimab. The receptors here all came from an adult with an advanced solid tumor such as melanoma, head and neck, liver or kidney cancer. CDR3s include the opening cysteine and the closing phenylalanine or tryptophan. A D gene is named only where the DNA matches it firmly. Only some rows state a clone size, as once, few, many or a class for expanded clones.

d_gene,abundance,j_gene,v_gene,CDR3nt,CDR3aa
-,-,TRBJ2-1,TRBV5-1,TGCGCCAGCAGCTTGGAGGTAGCGGCTGAGCAGTTCTTC,CASSLEVAAEQFF
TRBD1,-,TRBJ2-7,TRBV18,TGTGCCAGCTCACCCCAGGACAGGGGTAGCTACGAGCAGTACTTC,CASSPQDRGSYEQYF
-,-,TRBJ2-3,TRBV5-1,TGCGCCAGCAGCTCGGACCCCACAGATACGCAGTATTTT,CASSSDPTDTQYF
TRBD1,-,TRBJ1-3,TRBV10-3,TGTGCCATCAGTCAGGGGGCATCTAGTAGAAACACCATATATTTT,CAISQGASSRNTIYF
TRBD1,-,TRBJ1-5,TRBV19,TGTGCCAGTACGGGGGACAGGGTCGGTCAGCCCCAGCATTTT,CASTGDRVGQPQHF
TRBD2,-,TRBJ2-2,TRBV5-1,TGCGCCAGCAGCCCCTCCTTGACTAGCCCCGGGGAGCTGTTTTTT,CASSPSLTSPGELFF
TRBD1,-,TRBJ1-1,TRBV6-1,TGTGCCAGCAACGAGGGGGCGAGGTACACTGAAGCTTTCTTT,CASNEGARYTEAFF
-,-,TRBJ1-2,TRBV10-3,TGTGCCATCAGTGACCGGACAGACCGTAACTATGGCTACACCTTC,CAISDRTDRNYGYTF
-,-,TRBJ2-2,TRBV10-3,TGTGCCATCAGTGATCGGGAGAGAGGCACCGGGGAGCTGTTTTTT,CAISDRERGTGELFF
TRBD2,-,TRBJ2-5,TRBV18,TGTGCCAGTTCCAAACTAGCGGGCCCACAAGAGACCCAGTACTTC,CASSKLAGPQETQYF
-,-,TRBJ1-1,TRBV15,TGTGCCACCAGCAGCGCCAGGACACGAAATAATGAAGCTTTCTTT,CATSSARTRNNEAFF
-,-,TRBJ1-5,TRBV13,TGTGCCAGCAGCTTCGGGGTGGGAAGCAATCAGCCCCAGCATTTT,CASSFGVGSNQPQHF
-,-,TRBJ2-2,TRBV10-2,TGCGCCAGCATCTCCACGAACACCGGGGAGCTGTTTTTT,CASISTNTGELFF
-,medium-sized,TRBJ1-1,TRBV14,TGTGCCAGCAGCCCCAGACAGGATCTGAACACTGAAGCTTTCTTT,CASSPRQDLNTEAFF
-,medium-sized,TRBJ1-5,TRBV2,TGTGCCAGCAGAACGGGACCGCCTCAGCCCCAGCATTTT,CASRTGPPQPQHF
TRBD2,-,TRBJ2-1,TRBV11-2,TGTGCCAGCAGCTTGAGGACTAGCGTGGATGAGCAGTTCTTC,CASSLRTSVDEQFF
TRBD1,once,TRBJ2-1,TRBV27,TGTGCCAGCAGTTCCTACGGGACAGTCGGCAACAATGAGCAGTTCTTC,CASSSYGTVGNNEQFF
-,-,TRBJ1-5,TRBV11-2,TGTGCCAGCAGTCCTAATACAGGGACTCAGCCCCAGCATTTT,CASSPNTGTQPQHF
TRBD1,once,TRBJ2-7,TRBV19,TGTGCCAGTAGTCCCCGGGACAGGTGGACCTACGAGCAGTACTTC,CASSPRDRWTYEQYF
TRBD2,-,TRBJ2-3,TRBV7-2,TGTGCCAGCAGCGCGAGACTAGCGGGGGGCCCAGATACGCAGTATTTT,CASSARLAGGPDTQYF
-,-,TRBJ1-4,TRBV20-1,TGCAGTGCTAGAGATTCGGGCGAACTGTTTTTT,CSARDSGELFF
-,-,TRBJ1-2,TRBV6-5,TGTGCCAGCACCCCGGCAGGGGAAGGGGGCTACACCTTC,CASTPAGEGGYTF
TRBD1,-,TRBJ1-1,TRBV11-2,TGTGCCAGCAGCGGGGGACAGAGAACTCTGAACACTGAAGCTTTCTTT,CASSGGQRTLNTEAFF
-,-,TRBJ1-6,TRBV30,TGTGCCTGGAAGGCTGTGGGTAATTCACCCCTCCACTTT,CAWKAVGNSPLHF
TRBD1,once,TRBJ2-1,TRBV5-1,TGCGCCAGCAGCTTAGAGGGACAGACCTACAATGAGCAGTTCTTC,CASSLEGQTYNEQFF
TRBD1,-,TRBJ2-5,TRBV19,TGTGCCAGTAGTACCGGGACAGTAGAGACCCAGTACTTC,CASSTGTVETQYF
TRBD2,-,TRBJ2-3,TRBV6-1,TGTGCCAGCAGTGAACTAGCGGGAAGCACAGATACGCAGTATTTT,CASSELAGSTDTQYF
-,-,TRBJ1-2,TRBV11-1,TGTGCCAGCAGCCAGACACCTGCTAACTATGGCTACACCTTC,CASSQTPANYGYTF
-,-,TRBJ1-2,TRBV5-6,TGTGCCAGCAGCTTGTTCGGGACTGCGCCACACAACTATGGCTACACCTTC,CASSLFGTAPHNYGYTF
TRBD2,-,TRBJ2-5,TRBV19,TGTGCCAGTAGTTCCTTGGGACTAGCGGGGTCAGAGACCCAGTACTTC,CASSSLGLAGSETQYF
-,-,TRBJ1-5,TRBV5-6,TGTGCCAGCAGCTTGGGGGGGGGCCCAAATCAGCCCCAGCATTTT,CASSLGGGPNQPQHF
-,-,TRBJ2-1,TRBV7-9,TGTGCCAGCAGCTTAACAGCGGATGAGCAGTTCTTC,CASSLTADEQFF
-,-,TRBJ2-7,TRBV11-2,TGTGCCAGCAGCTTAGGGAGTCCCTCCTACGAGCAGTACTTC,CASSLGSPSYEQYF
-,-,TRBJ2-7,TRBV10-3,TGTGCCATCAGTGACAGGGGACCCGAGCAGTACTTC,CAISDRGPEQYF
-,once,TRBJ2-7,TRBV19,TGTGCCAGTACCTCGGATCCCGCCACCTACGAGCAGTACTTC,CASTSDPATYEQYF
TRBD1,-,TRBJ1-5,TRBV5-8,TGTGCCAGCAGCAGTACAGGGGGCAATCAGCCCCAGCATTTT,CASSSTGGNQPQHF
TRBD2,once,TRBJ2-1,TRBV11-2,TGTGCCAGCAGCTCATCGCGGCTAGCGGGAGGAGACTCCTACAATGAGCAGTTCTTC,CASSSSRLAGGDSYNEQFF
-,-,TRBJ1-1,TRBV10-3,TGTGCCATCAGCGGTGGAGCGAACAGTAACACTGAAGCTTTCTTT,CAISGGANSNTEAFF
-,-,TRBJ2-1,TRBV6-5,TGTGCCAGCAAAATAAGGAGGGGGGAATACAATGAGCAGTTCTTC,CASKIRRGEYNEQFF
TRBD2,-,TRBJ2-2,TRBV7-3,TGTGCCAGCAGCCCCGCGGGCGGGGGGGCCCGGACCGGGGAGCTGTTTTTT,CASSPAGGGARTGELFF
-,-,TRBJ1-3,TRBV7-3,TGTGCCAGCAGCTTTGCGGACGGAGGGGCCATATATTTT,CASSFADGGAIYF
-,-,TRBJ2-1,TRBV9,TGTGCCAGCAGCGTAGGAGGCACAGGGTCCTACAATGAGCAGTTCTTC,CASSVGGTGSYNEQFF
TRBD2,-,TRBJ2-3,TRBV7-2,TGTGCCAGCAGCTTAACCCGACTAGCGGGAGCGACAGATACGCAGTATTTT,CASSLTRLAGATDTQYF
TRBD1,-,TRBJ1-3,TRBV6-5,TGTGCCAGCAGTCAGGGGGCTGGAAACACCATATATTTT,CASSQGAGNTIYF
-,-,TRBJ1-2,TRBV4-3,TGCGCCAGCAGCACTACTTGGACGGCAAACTATGGCTACACCTTC,CASSTTWTANYGYTF
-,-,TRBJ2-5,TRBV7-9,TGTGCCAGCGGCAGGGCTCAAGAGACCCAGTACTTC,CASGRAQETQYF
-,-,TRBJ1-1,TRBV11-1,TGTGCCAGCAGCTTACACACTGAAGCTTTCTTT,CASSLHTEAFF
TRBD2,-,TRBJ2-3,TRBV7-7,TGTGCCAGCAGCTTAGTAGCGGGAGGTCAAGGTACGCAGTATTTT,CASSLVAGGQGTQYF
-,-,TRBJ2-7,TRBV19,TGTGCCAGTAGTATAGAAAGGGGGGCCGAGCAGTACTTC,CASSIERGAEQYF
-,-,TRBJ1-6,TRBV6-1,TGTGCCAGCAGTGAAGTGGGCGGGTCTGAATCACCCCTCCACTTT,CASSEVGGSESPLHF
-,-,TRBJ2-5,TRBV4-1,TGCGCCAGCAGCCAAGAGTATGGAGGCGGCGGTAGACAGACCCAGTACTTC,CASSQEYGGGGRQTQYF
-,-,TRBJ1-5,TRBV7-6,TGTGCCAGCAGCTTTGGAGGGGTTTATAGCAATCAGCCCCAGCATTTT,CASSFGGVYSNQPQHF